This TCR beta chain emerged from a study of blood T cell repertoires in COVID-19. The CDR3 covers 16 residues. The germline V gene encodes CDR1 MNHEY and CDR2 SMNVEV (reference sequence). With 6 bases clipped from V and 0 bases from J, the junction kept 7 bases outside the gene matches. Data came from immunoSEQ multiplex PCR; TCRdb stores just in-frame clones and leaves some out. The sample shows fewer than 65,000 clones, more than 65% of them seen only once. This clone was seen only a few times. The specimen was peripheral blood. This chain connects TRBV27 to TRBJ1-1, with 10 bases matching TRBD1. This TCR came from a human donor in a cohort sampled during active COVID-19. CDR3 region: CASRWGQGPMNTEAFF. In DNA, the CDR3 is TGTGCCAGCAGATGGGGACAGGGGCCAATGAACACTGAAGCTTTCTTT.